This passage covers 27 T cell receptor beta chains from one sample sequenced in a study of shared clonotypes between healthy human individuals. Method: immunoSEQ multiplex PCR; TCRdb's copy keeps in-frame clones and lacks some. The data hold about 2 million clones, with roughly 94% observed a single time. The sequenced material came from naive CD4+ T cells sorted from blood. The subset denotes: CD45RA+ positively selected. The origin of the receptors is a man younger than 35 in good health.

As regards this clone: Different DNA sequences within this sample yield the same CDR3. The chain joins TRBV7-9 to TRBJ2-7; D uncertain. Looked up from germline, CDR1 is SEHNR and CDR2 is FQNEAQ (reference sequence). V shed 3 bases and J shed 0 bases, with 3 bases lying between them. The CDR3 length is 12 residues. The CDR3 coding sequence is TGTGCCAGCAGCTTTAACTCCTACGAGCAGTACTTC. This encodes CASSFNSYEQYF.

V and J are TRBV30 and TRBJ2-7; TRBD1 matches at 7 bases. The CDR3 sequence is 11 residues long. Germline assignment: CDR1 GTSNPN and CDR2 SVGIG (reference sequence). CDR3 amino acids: CARQGTYEQYF. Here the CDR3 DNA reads TGTGCTAGACAGGGAACCTACGAGCAGTACTTC.

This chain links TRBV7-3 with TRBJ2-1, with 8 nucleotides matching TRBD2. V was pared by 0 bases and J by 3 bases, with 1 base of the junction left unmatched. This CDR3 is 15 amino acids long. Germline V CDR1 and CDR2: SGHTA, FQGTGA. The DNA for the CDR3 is TGTGCCAGCAGCTTAACGCGGGGGGTCTACAATGAGCAGTTCTTC. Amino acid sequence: CASSLTRGVYNEQFF.

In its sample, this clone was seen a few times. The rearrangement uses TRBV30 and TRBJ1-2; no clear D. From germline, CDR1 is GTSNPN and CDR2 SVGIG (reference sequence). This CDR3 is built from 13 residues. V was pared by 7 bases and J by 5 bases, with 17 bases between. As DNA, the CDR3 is TGTGCCTTCACCCTGGCAGTCGGGTATGGCTACACCTTC. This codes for CAFTLAVGYGYTF.

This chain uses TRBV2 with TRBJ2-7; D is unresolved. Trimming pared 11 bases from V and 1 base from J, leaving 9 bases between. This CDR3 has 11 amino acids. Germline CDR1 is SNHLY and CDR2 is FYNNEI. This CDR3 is CAVQTSYEQYF. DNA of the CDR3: TGTGCCGTACAGACTTCCTACGAGCAGTACTTC.

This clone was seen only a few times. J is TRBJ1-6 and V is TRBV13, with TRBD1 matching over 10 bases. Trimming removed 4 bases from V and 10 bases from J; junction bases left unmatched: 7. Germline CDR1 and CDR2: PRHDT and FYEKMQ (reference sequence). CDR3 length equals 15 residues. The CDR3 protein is CASSSGQGRRSPLHF. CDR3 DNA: TGTGCCAGCAGCTCGGGACAGGGGAGAAGGTCACCCCTCCACTTT.

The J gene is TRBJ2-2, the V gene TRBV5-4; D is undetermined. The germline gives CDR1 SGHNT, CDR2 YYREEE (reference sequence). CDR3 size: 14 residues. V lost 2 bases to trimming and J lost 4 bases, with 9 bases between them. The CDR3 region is CASSFPKLTGELFF. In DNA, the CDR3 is TGTGCCAGCAGCTTCCCGAAACTCACCGGGGAGCTGTTTTTT. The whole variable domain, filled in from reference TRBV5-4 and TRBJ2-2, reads ETGVTQSPTHLIKTRGQQVTLRCSSQSGHNTVSWYQQALGQGPQFIFQYYREEENGRGNFPPRFSGLQFPNYSSELNVNALELDDSALYLCASSFPKLTGELFFGEGSRLTVL.

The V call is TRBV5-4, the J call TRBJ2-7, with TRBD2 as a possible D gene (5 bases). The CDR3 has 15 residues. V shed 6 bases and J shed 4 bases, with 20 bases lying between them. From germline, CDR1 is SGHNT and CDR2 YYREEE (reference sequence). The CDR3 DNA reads TGTGCCAGCACCCTGGACTTTTTTTTGGGGTACGAGCAGTACTTC. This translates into CASTLDFFLGYEQYF.

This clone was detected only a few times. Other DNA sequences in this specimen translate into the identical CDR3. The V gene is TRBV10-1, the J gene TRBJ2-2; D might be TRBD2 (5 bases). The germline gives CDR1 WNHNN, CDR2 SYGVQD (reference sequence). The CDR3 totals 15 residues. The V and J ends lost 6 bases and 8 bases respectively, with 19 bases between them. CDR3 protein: CASSDDILGWGELFF. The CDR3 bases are TGCGCCAGCAGCGACGACATACTAGGTTGGGGGGAGCTGTTTTTT.

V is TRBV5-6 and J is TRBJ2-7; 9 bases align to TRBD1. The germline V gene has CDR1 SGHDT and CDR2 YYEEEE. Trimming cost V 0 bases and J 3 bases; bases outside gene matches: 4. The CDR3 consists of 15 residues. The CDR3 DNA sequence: TGTGCCAGCAGCTTGGCCGGGACAGGGAACTACGAGCAGTACTTC. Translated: CASSLAGTGNYEQYF.

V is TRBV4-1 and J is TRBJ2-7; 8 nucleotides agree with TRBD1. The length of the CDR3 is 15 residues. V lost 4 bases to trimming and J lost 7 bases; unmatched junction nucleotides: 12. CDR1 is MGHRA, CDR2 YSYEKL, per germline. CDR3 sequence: CASSRLGTGQGEQYF. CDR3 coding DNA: TGCGCCAGCAGCCGGTTGGGGACAGGTCAAGGGGAGCAGTACTTC.

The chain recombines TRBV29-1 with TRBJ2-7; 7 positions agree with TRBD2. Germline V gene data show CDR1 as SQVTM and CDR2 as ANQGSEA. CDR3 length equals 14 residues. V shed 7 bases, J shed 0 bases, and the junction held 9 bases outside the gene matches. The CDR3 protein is CSARTGRSSYEQYF. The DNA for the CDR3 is TGCAGCGCACGCACCGGGAGGAGCTCCTACGAGCAGTACTTC.

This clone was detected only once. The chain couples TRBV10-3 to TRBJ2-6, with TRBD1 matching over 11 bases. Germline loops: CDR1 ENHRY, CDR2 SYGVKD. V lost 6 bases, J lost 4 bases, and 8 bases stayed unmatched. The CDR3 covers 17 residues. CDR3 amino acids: CAISGTGGSEGANVLTF. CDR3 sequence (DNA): TGTGCCATCAGCGGGACAGGGGGATCGGAAGGGGCCAACGTCCTGACTTTC.

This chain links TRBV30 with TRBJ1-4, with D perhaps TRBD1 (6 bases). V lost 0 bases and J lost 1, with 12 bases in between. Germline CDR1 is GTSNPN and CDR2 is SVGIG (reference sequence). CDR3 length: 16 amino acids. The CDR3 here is CAWSVGGGGTNEKLFF. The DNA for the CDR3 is TGTGCCTGGAGTGTCGGGGGAGGGGGAACTAATGAAAAACTGTTTTTT.

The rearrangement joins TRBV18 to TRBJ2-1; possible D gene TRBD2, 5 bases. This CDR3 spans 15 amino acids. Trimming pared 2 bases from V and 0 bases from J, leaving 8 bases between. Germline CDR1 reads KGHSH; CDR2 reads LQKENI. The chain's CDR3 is CASSPISGSYNEQFF. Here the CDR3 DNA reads TGTGCCAGCTCACCAATAAGCGGCTCCTACAATGAGCAGTTCTTC.

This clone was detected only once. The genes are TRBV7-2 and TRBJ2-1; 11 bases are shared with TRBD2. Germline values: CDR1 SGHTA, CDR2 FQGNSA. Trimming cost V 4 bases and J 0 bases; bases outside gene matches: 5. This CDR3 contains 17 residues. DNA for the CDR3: TGTGCCAGCAGCTCGGGACTAGCGGTTGGCTCCTACAATGAGCAGTTCTTC. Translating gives CASSSGLAVGSYNEQFF.

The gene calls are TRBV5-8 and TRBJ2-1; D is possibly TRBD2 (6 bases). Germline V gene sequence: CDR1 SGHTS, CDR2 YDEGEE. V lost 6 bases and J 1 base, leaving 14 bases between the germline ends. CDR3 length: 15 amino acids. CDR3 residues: CASIVRGLSYNEQFF. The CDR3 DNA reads TGTGCCAGCATCGTTCGGGGGTTATCCTACAATGAGCAGTTCTTC.

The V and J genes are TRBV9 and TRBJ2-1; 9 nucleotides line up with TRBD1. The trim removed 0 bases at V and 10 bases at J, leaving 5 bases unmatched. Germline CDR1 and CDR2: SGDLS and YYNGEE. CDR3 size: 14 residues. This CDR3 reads CASSVAWTGDEQFF. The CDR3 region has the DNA TGTGCCAGCAGCGTAGCTTGGACAGGGGACGAGCAGTTCTTC.

The CDR3 DNA reads as TGTGCCAGCAGTGGAGGGCGGAAGAACTATGGCTACACCTTC. Encoded protein: CASSGGRKNYGYTF. This chain joins TRBV2 and TRBJ1-2, with D hard to call. The germline V gene has CDR1 SNHLY and CDR2 FYNNEI. The CDR3 covers 14 residues. Trimming stripped 4 bases from V and 2 bases from J, with 11 bases between.

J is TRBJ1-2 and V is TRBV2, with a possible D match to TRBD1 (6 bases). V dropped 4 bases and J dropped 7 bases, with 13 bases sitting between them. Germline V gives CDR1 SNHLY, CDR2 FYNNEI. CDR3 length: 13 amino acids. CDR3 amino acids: CASSGQGMGGYTF. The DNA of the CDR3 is TGTGCCAGCAGTGGGCAGGGGATGGGTGGCTACACCTTC.

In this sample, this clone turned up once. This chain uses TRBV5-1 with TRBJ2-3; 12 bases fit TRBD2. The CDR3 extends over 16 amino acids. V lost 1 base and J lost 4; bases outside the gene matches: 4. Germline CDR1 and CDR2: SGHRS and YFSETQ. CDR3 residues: CASSLTLAGGPDTQYF. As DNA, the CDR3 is TGCGCCAGCAGCTTGACACTAGCGGGAGGACCAGATACGCAGTATTTT. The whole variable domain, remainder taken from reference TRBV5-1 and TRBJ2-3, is KAGVTQTPRYLIKTRGQQVTLSCSPISGHRSVSWYQQTPGQGLQFLFEYFSETQRNKGNFPGRFSGRQFSNSRSEMNVSTLELGDSALYLCASSLTLAGGPDTQYFGPGTRLTVL.

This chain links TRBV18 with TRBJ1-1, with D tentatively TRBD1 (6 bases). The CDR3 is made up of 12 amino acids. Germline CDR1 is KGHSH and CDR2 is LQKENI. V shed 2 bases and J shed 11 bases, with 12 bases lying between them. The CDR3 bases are TGTGCCAGCTCACCAGAGGGGGGTAGGGCTTTCTTT. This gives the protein CASSPEGGRAFF.

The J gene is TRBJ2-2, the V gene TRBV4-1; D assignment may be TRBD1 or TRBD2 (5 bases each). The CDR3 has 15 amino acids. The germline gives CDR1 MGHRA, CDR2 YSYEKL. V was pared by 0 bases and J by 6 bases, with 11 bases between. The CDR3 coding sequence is TGCGCCAGCAGCCAAGAAGGACTGGGGGCCGGGGAGCTGTTTTTT. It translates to CASSQEGLGAGELFF.

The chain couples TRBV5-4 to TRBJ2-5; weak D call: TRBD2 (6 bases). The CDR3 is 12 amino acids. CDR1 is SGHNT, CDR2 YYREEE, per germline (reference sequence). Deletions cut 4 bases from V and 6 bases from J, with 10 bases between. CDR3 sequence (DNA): TGTGCCAGCAGCCTGGACTATCAGACCCAGTACTTC. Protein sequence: CASSLDYQTQYF.

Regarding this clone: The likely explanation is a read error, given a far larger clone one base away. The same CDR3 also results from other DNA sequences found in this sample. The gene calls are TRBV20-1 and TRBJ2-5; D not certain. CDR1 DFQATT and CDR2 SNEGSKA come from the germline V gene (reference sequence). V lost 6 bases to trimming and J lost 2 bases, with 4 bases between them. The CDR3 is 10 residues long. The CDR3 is CSALQETQYF. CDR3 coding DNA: TGCAGTGCGCTACAAGAGACCCAGTACTTC.

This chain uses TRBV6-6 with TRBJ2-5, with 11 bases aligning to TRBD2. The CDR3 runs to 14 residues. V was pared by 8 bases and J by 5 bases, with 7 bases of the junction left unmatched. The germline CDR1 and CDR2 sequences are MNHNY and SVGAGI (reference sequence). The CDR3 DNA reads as TGTGCCAGCGGCTTTAGCGGGAGGGCGGAGACCCAGTACTTC. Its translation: CASGFSGRAETQYF.

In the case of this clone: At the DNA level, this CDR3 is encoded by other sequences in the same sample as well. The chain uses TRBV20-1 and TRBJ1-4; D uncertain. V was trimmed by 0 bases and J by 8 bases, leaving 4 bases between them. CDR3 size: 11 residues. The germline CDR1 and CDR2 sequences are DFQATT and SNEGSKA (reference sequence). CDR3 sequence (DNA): TGCAGTGCTAGAGATCGAGAAAAACTGTTTTTT. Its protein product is CSARDREKLFF.